Each of the 29 T cell receptor beta chains below was sequenced from the same sample in a study of identical twins. TCRdb used MiXCR to reprocess the 5' RACE reads, holding one entry per CDR3 protein. Among 1.5 million to 2 million distinct CDR3 sequences listed, more than 30% were seen once. The sample consisted of cord blood. These receptors were collected from a newborn girl in good health.

The chain joins TRBV28 to TRBJ1-5; D remains unclear. Trimming shortened V by 5 bases and J by 8 bases, and 10 bases separated the two germline ends. From germline, CDR1 is MDHEN and CDR2 SYDVKM. The CDR3 is 12 amino acids. CDR3 DNA: TGTGCCAGCAGTGACCTTTTGGAGCCCCAGCATTTT. Amino acids: CASSDLLEPQHF.

This sequence joins TRBV20-1 and TRBJ1-1, with 11 bases matching TRBD1. Germline V lookup: CDR1 DFQATT, CDR2 SNEGSKA (reference sequence). The ends lost 2 bases at V and 2 bases at J; junction bases unmatched: 10. The CDR3 covers 17 residues. The CDR3 spells CSARRGQGETGNTEAFF. CDR3 DNA: TGCAGTGCTAGAAGGGGACAGGGGGAAACTGGAAACACTGAAGCTTTCTTT.

This clonotype appeared a few times. The V gene is TRBV4-1, the J gene TRBJ2-5, with D hard to call. Trimming removed 1 base from V and 5 bases from J, with 8 bases in between. The germline V gene encodes CDR1 MGHRA and CDR2 YSYEKL. The CDR3 extends over 13 amino acids. The CDR3 bases are TGCGCCAGCAGCCAAGCGGTATTGGAGACCCAGTACTTC. It specifies CASSQAVLETQYF.

This clonotype was observed a few times. This rearrangement joins TRBV5-1 to TRBJ2-7, with D possibly TRBD2 on 6 matching bases. This CDR3 region has 16 residues. V lost 0 bases and J lost 0, with 13 bases in between. Germline loops: CDR1 SGHRS, CDR2 YFSETQ. In DNA, the CDR3 is TGCGCCAGCAGCTTGGTTTCGGGGGTTAGCTCCTACGAGCAGTACTTC. It is translated as CASSLVSGVSSYEQYF.

The gene calls are TRBV25-1 and TRBJ1-2; tentatively, D is TRBD1 (6 bases). Trimming removed 2 bases at V and 3 bases at J, with 13 bases between. CDR3 length equals 15 residues. Per the germline V gene, CDR1 is MGHDK and CDR2 is SYGVNS. This chain's CDR3 is CASSETLGHHYGYTF. The CDR3, as DNA: TGTGCCAGCAGTGAAACTCTGGGACACCACTATGGCTACACCTTC.

J is TRBJ2-1 and V is TRBV10-3; 7 positions agree with TRBD2. The J call may be in error: the DNA end matches TRBJ2-7 better. Per the germline V gene, CDR1 is ENHRY and CDR2 is SYGVKD. The CDR3 spans 18 residues. The CDR3 sequence is CAISEGDYWDSSYNEQYF. CDR3 DNA: TGTGCCATCAGTGAGGGGGACTATTGGGATAGCTCCTACAATGAGCAGTACTTC.

The gene calls are TRBV4-2 and TRBJ1-2; D may be TRBD1 (6 bases). The V and J ends lost 1 base and 8 bases respectively, with 14 bases between them. CDR3 length: 14 residues. Germline V CDR1 and CDR2: LGHNA, YNFKEQ. Here the CDR3 DNA reads TGTGCCAGCAGCCAAGGCCTGGCAGGGGCCGGCTACACCTTC. This translates into CASSQGLAGAGYTF.

V is TRBV3-1 and J is TRBJ1-1, with D possibly being TRBD1 (5 bases). Germline V gives CDR1 LGHDT, CDR2 YNNKEL (reference sequence). This CDR3 contains 16 residues. Trimming left V 3 bases short and J 2 bases short, with 16 bases between. The DNA for the CDR3 is TGTGCCAGCAGCCATCGGACAATCGGCCCAAACACTGAAGCTTTCTTT. Protein sequence: CASSHRTIGPNTEAFF.

The rearrangement uses TRBV9 and TRBJ2-7, with 8 bases lining up with TRBD2. Looked up from germline, CDR1 is SGDLS and CDR2 is YYNGEE. The ends lost 3 bases at V and 6 bases at J; junction bases unmatched: 14. The CDR3 runs to 16 residues. CDR3 sequence: CASSALREGGGREQYF. For the CDR3, the DNA is TGTGCCAGCAGCGCCCTACGCGAGGGCGGGGGGCGCGAGCAGTACTTC.

This clonotype was seen only a few times. V is TRBV20-1 and J is TRBJ2-5; TRBD2 might be the D (5 bases). V gave up 5 bases and J gave up 1 base, with 14 bases separating them. This CDR3 has 14 amino acids. CDR1 and CDR2 from the germline V gene are DFQATT and SNEGSKA (reference sequence). In nucleotides, the CDR3 is TGCAGTGCTGTCTCCCCGGCGGGCCAAGAGACCCAGTACTTC. It specifies CSAVSPAGQETQYF.

This clonotype occurred many times. The chain combines TRBV10-3 with TRBJ2-7; TRBD1 aligns across 9 bases. There are 15 residues in the CDR3. Looked up from germline, CDR1 is ENHRY and CDR2 is SYGVKD. V lost 7 bases to trimming and J lost 2 bases; unmatched junction nucleotides: 9. CDR3 nucleotides: TGTGCCATCACCCACGACAGGGGGAAGGCCTACGAGCAGTACTTC. Protein: CAITHDRGKAYEQYF.

This clonotype was seen a handful of times. CDR3 region: CASSLRTSGSSFRNQYF. The CDR3 DNA reads TGCGCCAGCAGCTTACGGACTAGCGGGAGTTCGTTTCGCAACCAGTACTTC. This chain joins TRBV5-1 and TRBJ2-7; the match to TRBD2 covers 13 bases. The V gene's germline CDR1 is SGHRS and CDR2 YFSETQ. Trimming removed 2 bases from V and 10 bases from J; junction bases left unmatched: 15. This CDR3 comprises 17 residues.

The V and J genes are TRBV11-2 and TRBJ2-2; TRBD2 is a possible D gene (5 bases). Germline CDR1 and CDR2: SGHAT and FQNNGV. The CDR3 totals 15 residues. The V end was cut by 6 bases, the J end by 5 bases, with 16 bases between. CDR3 in DNA: TGTGCCAGCAGACCCGTCCGGGGAAGTACCGGGGAGCTGTTTTTT. Amino acids: CASRPVRGSTGELFF.

This sequence joins TRBV20-1 and TRBJ1-2, with D perhaps TRBD1 (6 bases). There are 17 residues in the CDR3. Between the trimmed V and J ends, which lost 0 bases and 6 bases, there was a span of 23 bases. Germline CDR1 is DFQATT and CDR2 is SNEGSKA (reference sequence). The DNA of the CDR3 is TGCAGTGCTAGAGATTATTTTCAGGGGCGAAGGGGGAATGGCTACACCTTC. As protein: CSARDYFQGRRGNGYTF.

In its sample, this clonotype was seen a few times. V and J are TRBV20-1 and TRBJ2-4; D not certain. The CDR3 has 18 amino acids. Looked up from germline, CDR1 is DFQATT and CDR2 is SNEGSKA (reference sequence). V lost 2 bases and J lost 1, with 21 bases in between. The CDR3 sequence: CSARPPSGWTAAKNIQYF. CDR3 coding DNA: TGCAGTGCTAGACCTCCGTCCGGTTGGACGGCTGCCAAAAACATTCAGTACTTC.

The genes are TRBV3-1 and TRBJ2-1; 8 positions match TRBD2. Per the germline V gene, CDR1 is LGHDT and CDR2 is YNNKEL (reference sequence). J was trimmed by 4 bases and V by 4 bases; bases with no gene match: 6. The CDR3 contains 15 residues. CDR3 amino acids: CASSPGGASYNEQFF. CDR3 in DNA: TGTGCCAGCAGCCCCGGGGGGGCCTCTTACAATGAGCAGTTCTTC.

This clonotype was counted at least ten times. A read error may produce the germline difference seen at one junction end. The chain employs TRBV5-1 and TRBJ1-6; D is unclear. CDR3 length equals 16 residues. The germline V gene encodes CDR1 SGHRS and CDR2 YFSETQ. CDR3 sequence (DNA): TGTGCCAGCAGCCTGGCTGGAGGCTCCTATAATTCACCCCTCCACTTT. Its protein product is CASSLAGGSYNSPLHF.

The CDR3 protein is CASSLGPGAARGYTF. The CDR3 DNA is TGCGCCAGCAGCTTGGGTCCCGGGGCGGCTAGAGGCTACACCTTC. V is TRBV5-1 and J is TRBJ1-2; D is possibly TRBD1 (5 bases). The CDR3 runs 15 residues. V was shortened by 0 bases and J by 8 bases, with 17 bases between the two germline ends. Germline V gives CDR1 SGHRS, CDR2 YFSETQ. The full variable domain, rest sourced from reference TRBV5-1 and TRBJ1-2, is KAGVTQTPRYLIKTRGQQVTLSCSPISGHRSVSWYQQTPGQGLQFLFEYFSETQRNKGNFPGRFSGRQFSNSRSEMNVSTLELGDSALYLCASSLGPGAARGYTFGSGTRLTVV.

The gene calls are TRBV7-2 and TRBJ1-6, with a possible D match to TRBD1 (6 bases). The CDR3 contains 17 residues. CDR1 SGHTA and CDR2 FQGNSA come from the germline V gene. The V gene lost 5 bases and the J gene lost 7 bases, with 21 bases spanning the gap. CDR3 sequence reads: CASSATTGTTRNSPLHF. CDR3 sequence (DNA): TGTGCCAGCAGCGCGACGACCGGGACAACTCGAAATTCACCCCTCCACTTT.

This clonotype appeared a single time. The V gene is TRBV27, the J gene TRBJ1-3; tentatively, D is TRBD1 (5 bases). Trimming took off 7 bases at V and 3 bases at J, with 13 bases between the two ends. Germline V gene lookup returns CDR1 MNHEY and CDR2 SMNVEV (reference sequence). The CDR3 totals 14 residues. CDR3 protein: CASTAGGNGNTIYF. Here the CDR3 DNA reads TGTGCCAGCACCGCTGGGGGAAATGGAAACACCATATATTTT.

The chain carries TRBV12-3 or TRBV12-4 and TRBJ2-1; TRBD1 agrees at 8 bases. The DNA end is more similar to TRBJ2-7, so the J call may be wrong. The CDR3 is 14 amino acids. The CDR3 sequence is CASSWTGSYNEQYF. CDR3 coding DNA: TGTGCCAGCAGTTGGACAGGGTCCTACAATGAGCAGTACTTC.

Ten or more counts support this clonotype. The chain links TRBV7-2 to TRBJ1-2; D unresolved. In germline, CDR1 is SGHTA, CDR2 FQGNSA. V shed 5 bases and J shed 4 bases, with 11 bases lying between them. The CDR3 has 13 amino acids. The CDR3 bases are TGTGCCAGCAGCCTACGACAAGTCTATGGCTACACCTTC. It encodes CASSLRQVYGYTF.

In regard to this clonotype: Because it lacks the conserved phenylalanine or tryptophan at the end, this CDR3 is likely a read error. The rearrangement joins TRBV2 to TRBJ2-7; D may be TRBD1 or TRBD2 (5 bases each). This CDR3 region has 16 residues. Germline V gene lookup returns CDR1 SNHLY and CDR2 FYNNEI. The V end was cut by 6 bases, the J end by 0 bases, with 18 bases between. CDR3 region: CASRGEGRTSSYEQYL. The CDR3 DNA follows: TGTGCCAGCAGGGGGGAAGGACGCACGAGCTCCTACGAGCAGTACTTA.

The rearrangement joins TRBV2 to TRBJ2-2, with TRBD1 matching over 7 bases. The CDR3 has 16 residues. The junction had 12 bases not matched to a gene; V was cut back by 7 bases and J by 4 bases. Germline CDR1 SNHLY, CDR2 FYNNEI. CDR3 sequence: CASTPRTGPGTGELFF. The CDR3, as DNA: TGTGCCAGCACTCCCAGGACAGGCCCTGGCACCGGGGAGCTGTTTTTT.

This clonotype was picked up many times. V usage is TRBV5-6 and J usage is TRBJ2-1, with a possible D match to TRBD2 (5 bases). Germline CDR1 is SGHDT and CDR2 is YYEEEE. Trimming removed 2 bases at V and 4 bases at J, with 13 bases between. The CDR3 extends over 15 amino acids. As DNA, the CDR3 is TGTGCCAGCAGCTTTGGGAGAGGGCCATACAATGAGCAGTTCTTC. Translation gives CASSFGRGPYNEQFF.

There are many counts of this clonotype. The chain links TRBV29-1 to TRBJ2-3; D gene unclear. The CDR3 spans 13 residues. Per germline, CDR1 SQVTM and CDR2 ANQGSEA. CDR3: CTVAFRLTDTQYF. The CDR3 nucleotides are TGCACCGTAGCTTTCAGACTCACAGATACGCAGTATTTT.

As concerns this clonotype: Mismatch with germline at one junction end may stem from a read error. V and J are TRBV20-1 and TRBJ1-2; 9 nucleotides line up with TRBD1. The CDR3 sequence is 16 residues long. The germline V gene has CDR1 DFQATT and CDR2 SNEGSKA (reference sequence). The CDR3 nucleotides are TGCAGTGCCGACTACCCCCGGGACAGGGTTAACTGTGGCTACACCTTC. It is translated as CSADYPRDRVNCGYTF.

This clonotype was seen a few times. V gene TRBV27 combines with J gene TRBJ2-1, with a possible D match to TRBD2 (7 bases). The V end lost 4 bases, the J end lost 6 bases, and 13 bases lay between the germline ends. The CDR3 contains 14 residues. Per germline, CDR1 MNHEY and CDR2 SMNVEV (reference sequence). Here the CDR3 DNA reads TGTGCCAGCAGTTCTCGGGGGGCTCTCAATGAGCAGTTCTTC. Encoded protein: CASSSRGALNEQFF.

The chain has TRBV20-1 and TRBJ2-5; TRBD1 might be the D (5 bases). The tail of the sequence fits TRBJ2-7 better, so the J call may be wrong. Germline CDR1 is DFQATT and CDR2 is SNEGSKA (reference sequence). The CDR3 length is 15 residues. The CDR3, as DNA: TGCAGTGCTAGAGGCGGCTCGGAGCAGGGCTACGAGCAGTACTTC. Protein product: CSARGGSEQGYEQYF.